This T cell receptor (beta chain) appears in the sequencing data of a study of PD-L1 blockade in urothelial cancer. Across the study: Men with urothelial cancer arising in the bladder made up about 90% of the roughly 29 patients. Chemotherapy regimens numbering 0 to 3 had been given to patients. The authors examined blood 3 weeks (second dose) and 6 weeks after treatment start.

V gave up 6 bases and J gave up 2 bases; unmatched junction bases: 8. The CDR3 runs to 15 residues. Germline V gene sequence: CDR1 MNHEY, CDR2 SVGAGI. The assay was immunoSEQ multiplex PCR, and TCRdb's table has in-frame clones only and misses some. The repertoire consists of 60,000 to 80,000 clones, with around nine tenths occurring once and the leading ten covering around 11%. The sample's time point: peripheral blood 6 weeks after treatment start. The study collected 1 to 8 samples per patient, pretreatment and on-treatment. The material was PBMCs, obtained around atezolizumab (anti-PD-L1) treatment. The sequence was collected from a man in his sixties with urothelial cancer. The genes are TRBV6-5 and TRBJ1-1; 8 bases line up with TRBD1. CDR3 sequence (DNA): TGTGCCAGCAGCCGACAGGGGTATGCCAACACTGAAGCTTTCTTT. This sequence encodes CASSRQGYANTEAFF.